This T cell receptor beta chain is from a study of PD-L1 blockade in urothelial cancer (dated by TCRdb to 2016 to 2017). General notes on the study: Therapy was started at some point between 2012 and 2014 for all patients, and atezolizumab 1,200 mg was administered intravenously every 3 weeks. Blood samples gave a median of approximately 150,000 T cells and approximately 85,000 unique TCRs, with a median clonality of roughly 0.081. Pretreatment tumor samples, along with matched peripheral blood collected serially before and after atezolizumab treatment, underwent TCR sequencing. Progression-free survival longer than 6 months counted as durable clinical benefit, and TCR features were additionally tested against both progression-free and overall survival. Twenty-nine patients had pretreatment blood TCR-seq, some 25 had at least one posttreatment blood collection, and some 25 had tumor TCR-seq. An ECOG performance status of 0 or 1 was recorded for the patients, and 0 to 3 prior chemotherapy regimens had been received by the patients. Blood samples were analyzed at two time points: 3 weeks after treatment start (second dose) and 6 weeks after treatment start. Roughly nine patients achieved durable clinical benefit and 20 did not. An exploratory multi-omic analysis was conducted of the somatic, immune and clinical correlates of response to PD-L1 blockade with atezolizumab in urothelial cancer. In the same patients, pretreatment tumors underwent whole exome sequencing and RNA sequencing in addition to TCR sequencing. About 85% of the roughly 29 patients were identified as males with urothelial cancer of bladder origin, and a prior smoking history was reported by 18 of 29 patients. Broader findings and caveats from the paper: Because the sample size was small (n of about 31) and many of the analyses were exploratory, the results are meant to be hypothesis-generating. At 3 weeks after the start of treatment, tumor-associated TCR clones in peripheral blood had expanded more in patients with durable benefit (n of about 20, p = 0.022). A pretreatment peripheral blood TCR clonality below the median was linked to improved progression-free and overall survival.

To estimate absolute template abundance from read counts, synthetic TCR analog templates were spiked into each PCR. The immunoSEQ assay was used to amplify TCRbeta CDR3 regions from genomic DNA with bias-controlled V and J gene primers. Rearranged TCRbeta segments were sequenced at approximately 20X coverage. For the original study's pipeline: Sequencing errors were corrected by clustering and CDR3s were annotated against IMGT to assign V, D and J genes. Downstream analyses used only productive TCRbeta rearrangements and left out out-of-frame or stop-codon sequences. Clonality was computed as one minus Shannon entropy normalized by the log of the number of unique productive sequences. Clones differing between time points or between blood and tumor were identified by Fisher's exact test with Benjamini-Hochberg correction at adjusted p below 0.01. TCRdb retrieved this table from immuneACCESS and kept in-frame rearrangements only. Not all clones are present; in checked studies, unresolved V genes account for under half, and no reason is known for the remainder. V, J and clone size derive from that table, while D and trimming were established from the DNA sequence. The sample table shows about 30,000 clones, and 70% to 90% are seen once. 3.1% of the sample is in the top ten clones.

On this clone itself: It lacks a known antigen. Base qualities are not recorded, but no much larger clone differs from it by a single base.

A total of around 30 patients with locally advanced or metastatic urothelial carcinoma, treated at Memorial Sloan Kettering on a trial protocol, made up the cohort. Peripheral blood mononuclear cells were collected pretreatment and during treatment, at between 1 and 8 total time points per patient. The Qiagen DNeasy Blood extraction kit was used to purify genomic DNA from total PBMCs and from tumor samples. PBMCs were collected pretreatment and during treatment, and were isolated and stored as previously described. The source was PBMCs, collected around atezolizumab (anti-PD-L1) treatment. This TCR derives from a man in his fifties or sixties with urothelial cancer.

CDR3 loop: CASTWRKATEAFF. The nucleotides are TGTGCCAGCACCTGGAGGAAGGCCACTGAAGCTTTCTTT. This sequence uses TRBV5-6 and TRBJ1-1; the D gene identity is not certain. V sheds 6 bases and J sheds 4 bases, leaving 13 bases between their ends. The CDR3 measures 13 amino acids from cysteine to phenylalanine. Only CDR3 DNA remains: 39 bases, in frame from the first base. CDR1 and CDR2 were assigned from the germline V gene as SGHDT and YYEEEE.